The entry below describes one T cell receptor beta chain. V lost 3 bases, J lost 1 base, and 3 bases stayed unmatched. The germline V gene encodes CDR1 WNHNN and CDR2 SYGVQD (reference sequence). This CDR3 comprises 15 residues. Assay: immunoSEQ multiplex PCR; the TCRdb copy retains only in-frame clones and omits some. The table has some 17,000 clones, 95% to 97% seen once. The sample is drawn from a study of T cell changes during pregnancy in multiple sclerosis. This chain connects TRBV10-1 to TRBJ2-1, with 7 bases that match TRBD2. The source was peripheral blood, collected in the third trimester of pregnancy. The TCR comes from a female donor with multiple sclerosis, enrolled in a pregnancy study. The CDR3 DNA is TGCGCCAGCAGTGATCCTAGCGGATCCTACAATGAGCAGTTCTTC. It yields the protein CASSDPSGSYNEQFF.